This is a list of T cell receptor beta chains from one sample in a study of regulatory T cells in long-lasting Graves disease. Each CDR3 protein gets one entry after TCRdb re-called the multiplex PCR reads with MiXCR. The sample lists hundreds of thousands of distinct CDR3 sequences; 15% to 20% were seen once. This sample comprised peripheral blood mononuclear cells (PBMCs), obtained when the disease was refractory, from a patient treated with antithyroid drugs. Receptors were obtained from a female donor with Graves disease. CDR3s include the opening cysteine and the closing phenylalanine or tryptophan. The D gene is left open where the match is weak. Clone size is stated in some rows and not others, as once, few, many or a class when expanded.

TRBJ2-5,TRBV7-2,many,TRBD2,TGTGCCAGCAGCATAACGGGGGGGAGGGGAGAGACCCAGTACTTC,CASSITGGRGETQYF
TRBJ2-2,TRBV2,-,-,TGTGCCAGCCGGGACCCCGCGAACACCGGGGAGCTGTTTTTT,CASRDPANTGELFF
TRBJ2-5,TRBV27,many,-,TGTGCCAGCAGTTTATCGTTGCGCCTCCGGGAAGAGACCCAGTACTTC,CASSLSLRLREETQYF
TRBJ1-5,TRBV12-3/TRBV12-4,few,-,TGTGCCAGCAGTACAGGTTTCAATCAGCCCCAGCATTTT,CASSTGFNQPQHF
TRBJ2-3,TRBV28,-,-,TGTGCCAGCAGTTCGAACGCCCTTCCAGATACGCAGTATTTT,CASSSNALPDTQYF
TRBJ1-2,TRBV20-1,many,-,TGCAGCGCAATAACAGAGTCTAACTATGGCTACACCTTC,CSAITESNYGYTF
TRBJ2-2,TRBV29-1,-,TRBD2,TGCAGCGTTGGCGGACTAGCGGGAGGATCCGGGGAGCTGTTTTTT,CSVGGLAGGSGELFF
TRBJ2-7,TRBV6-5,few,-,TGTGCCAGCAGTTATGTGGAATCCCCCCACGAGCAGTACTTC,CASSYVESPHEQYF
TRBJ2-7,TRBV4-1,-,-,TGCGCCAGCAGCCAAAACAAGGGGTACACCTACGAGCAGTACTTC,CASSQNKGYTYEQYF
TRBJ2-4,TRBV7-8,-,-,TGTGCCAGCAGCTTAGTGTTGGAGGGTAGAGGCAAAAACATTCAGTACTTC,CASSLVLEGRGKNIQYF
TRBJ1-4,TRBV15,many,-,TGTGCCACCAGAGGCAGAGTAACTAATGAAAAACTGTTTTTT,CATRGRVTNEKLFF
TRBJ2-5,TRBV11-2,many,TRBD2,TGTGCCAGCAGCTTAGTAGCGCCTCTCGGGACTAGGCAAGAGACCCAGTACTTC,CASSLVAPLGTRQETQYF
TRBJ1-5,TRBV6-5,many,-,TGTGCCAGCAGTTATTGGGGGGCTGGTCAGCCCCAGCATTTT,CASSYWGAGQPQHF
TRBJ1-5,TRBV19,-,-,TGTGCCAGTAGTCCCCCCCGGAACAGGGTTTGGAATCAGCCCCAGCATTTT,CASSPPRNRVWNQPQHF
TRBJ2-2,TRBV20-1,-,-,TGCAGTGCTAGACGGGTCGGAACGAACACCGGGGAGCTGTTTTTT,CSARRVGTNTGELFF
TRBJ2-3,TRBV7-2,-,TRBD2,TGTGCCAGCAGCTTTCGACTAGCGGGAGAGAAAGATACGCAGTATTTT,CASSFRLAGEKDTQYF
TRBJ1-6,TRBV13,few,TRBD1,TGTGCCAGCAGCACCCGGACAGGACTCTCCTATAATTCACCCCTCCACTTT,CASSTRTGLSYNSPLHF
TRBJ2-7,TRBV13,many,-,TGTGCCAGCAGCTCCAACTCCTACGAGCAGTACTTC,CASSSNSYEQYF
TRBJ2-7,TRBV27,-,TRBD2,TGTGCCAGCAGTTTCGGGACTAAGCCCTACGAGCAGTACTTC,CASSFGTKPYEQYF
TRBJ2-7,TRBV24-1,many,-,TGTGCCACCAGTGATCCTGCTATATACTATTACGAGCAGTACTTC,CATSDPAIYYYEQYF
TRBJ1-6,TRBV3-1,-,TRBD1,TGTGCCAGCAGCCAGGGTCTGGGACAGGGAGGTTCACCCCTCCACTTT,CASSQGLGQGGSPLHF
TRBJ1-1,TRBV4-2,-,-,TGTGCCAGCAGCCAAGAGTCTGCAGGGTTGTTAGCTTTCTTT,CASSQESAGLLAFF
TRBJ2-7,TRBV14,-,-,TGTGCCAGCAGCCAAGCCACGGTGAGCTCCTACGAGCAGTACTTC,CASSQATVSSYEQYF
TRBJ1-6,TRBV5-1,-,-,TGCGCCAGCAGCATCCTCTCTGGTCAGAATTCACCCCTCCACTTT,CASSILSGQNSPLHF
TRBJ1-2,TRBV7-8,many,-,TGTGCCAGCAGCCTACACAGGAACTATGGCTACACCTTC,CASSLHRNYGYTF
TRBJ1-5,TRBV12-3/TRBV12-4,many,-,TGTGCCAGCACCCGCGGGACGGTCAATCAGCCCCAGCATTTT,CASTRGTVNQPQHF
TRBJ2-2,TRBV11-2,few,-,TGTGCCAGCAGCCCCATCCGGGGTCCCAACACCGGGGAGCTGTTTTTT,CASSPIRGPNTGELFF
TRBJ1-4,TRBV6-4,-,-,TGTGCCAGCAGTGAAGTGGCAGGCGCAACTAATGAAAAACTGGTTTTT,CASSEVAGATNEKLVF
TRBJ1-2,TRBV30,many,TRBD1,TGTGCCTGGAAATTAAAGGGGACAGTCTATGGCTACACCTTC,CAWKLKGTVYGYTF
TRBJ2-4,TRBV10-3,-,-,TGTGCCACATACCCAAACATTCAGTACTTC,CATYPNIQYF
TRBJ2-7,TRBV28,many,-,TGTGCCAGCAGTTTTCACAGGGCTACCTACGAGCAGTACTTC,CASSFHRATYEQYF
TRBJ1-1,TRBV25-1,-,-,TGTGCCAGCAACCTAGGGAACGCAGCTTTCTTT,CASNLGNAAFF
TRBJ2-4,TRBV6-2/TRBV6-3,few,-,TGTGCCAGCAGAAGAAGGGCCCTCTCAAACATTCAGTACTTC,CASRRRALSNIQYF
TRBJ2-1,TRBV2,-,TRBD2,TGTGCCAGCAGTGAAGCCCGGACTAGTGTTGGTAATGAGCAGTTCTTC,CASSEARTSVGNEQFF
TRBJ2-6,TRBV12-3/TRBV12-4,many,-,TGTGCCAGCAGTTTTGGAGGCTCTGGGGCCAACGTCCTGACTTTC,CASSFGGSGANVLTF
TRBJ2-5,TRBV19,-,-,TGTGCCAGTAGTATGAGCGGCCAAGAGACCCAGTACTTC,CASSMSGQETQYF
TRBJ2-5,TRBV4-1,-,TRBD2,TGCGCCAGCAGCCAAATTATAGCGGGAGGTCTATCCCAAGAGACCCAGTACTTC,CASSQIIAGGLSQETQYF
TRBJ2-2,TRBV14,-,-,TGTGCCAGCAGCCAAGCGCCCGGGCCCCCTTTCGGGGAGCTGTTTTTT,CASSQAPGPPFGELFF
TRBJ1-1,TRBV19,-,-,TGTGCCAGTAGTAACCCCGGGTACACTGAAGCTTTCTTT,CASSNPGYTEAFF
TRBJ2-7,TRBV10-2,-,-,TGCGCCAGCAGTGAGTTGGAACAGCCCTACGAGCAGTACTTC,CASSELEQPYEQYF
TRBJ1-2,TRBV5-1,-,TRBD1,TGCGCCAGCAGCTCCGGGGACAGGGTTTATTACTATGGCTACACCTTC,CASSSGDRVYYYGYTF
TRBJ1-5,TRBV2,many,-,TGTGCCAGCAGTGAAGGGAGCTGGCAGCCCCAGCATTTT,CASSEGSWQPQHF
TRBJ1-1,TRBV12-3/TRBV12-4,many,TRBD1,TGTGCCAGCAGCAGGACAGGGGGTATGAACACTGAAGCTTTCTTT,CASSRTGGMNTEAFF
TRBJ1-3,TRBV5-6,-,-,TGTGCCAGCAGCTTAATCGCTGGGGGATCTGGAAACACCATATATTTT,CASSLIAGGSGNTIYF
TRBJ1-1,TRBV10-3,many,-,TGTGCCATCAGTGTACAGGGGAACACTGAAGCTTTCTTT,CAISVQGNTEAFF
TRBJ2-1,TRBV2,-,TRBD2,TGTGCCAGCAGTGTACCGACTAGCGGGGGGTCCTACAATGAGCAGTTCTTC,CASSVPTSGGSYNEQFF
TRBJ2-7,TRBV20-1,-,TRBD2,TGCAGTGCTAGACGGCCCAGCGGGAGAAGAAGGAGGGAAGGTAACAGGCTCTTC,CSARRPSGRRRREGNRLF
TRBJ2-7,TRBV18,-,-,TGTGCCAGCTCACCACCACCAGGGTTTCACAACTACGAGCAGTACTTC,CASSPPPGFHNYEQYF
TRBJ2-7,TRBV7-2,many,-,TGTGCCAGCAGCTTAGGACTGGGACGCTCAGGCTCCTACGAGCAGTACTTC,CASSLGLGRSGSYEQYF
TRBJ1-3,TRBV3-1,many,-,TGTGCCAGCAGCCAAGTAGGCATCTACTCTGGAAACACCATATATTTT,CASSQVGIYSGNTIYF
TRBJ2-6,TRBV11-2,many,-,TGTGCCAGCAGCTTAGTTGACTCTGGGGCCAACGTCCTGACTTTC,CASSLVDSGANVLTF
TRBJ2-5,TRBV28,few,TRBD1,TGTGCCAGTAGGGACAGGGGGTCGCAGACCCAGTACTTC,CASRDRGSQTQYF
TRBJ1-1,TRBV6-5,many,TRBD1,TGTGCCAGCAGTTACCACGACAGGGCGGCTGAAGCTTTCTTT,CASSYHDRAAEAFF